This paragraph covers one TCR beta chain sequence. Sequencing was performed with immunoSEQ multiplex PCR; in TCRdb, only in-frame clones are kept and a portion is missing. Found here are about 380,000 clones, 85% of them singletons; the top ten hold roughly 3.6%. The CDR3 length is 14 residues. Germline CDR1 is SNHLY and CDR2 is FYNNEI. V lost 6 bases and J 1 base, leaving 12 bases between the germline ends. This specimen comes from a study of blood T cell repertoires in COVID-19. Study overall: The United States, Italy and Spain supplied acute and convalescent COVID-19 samples. T cells, B-cell-depleted T cells, or PBMCs provided the cDNA or gDNA that served as material.

The clonotype comes from a woman between 18 and 30 years old with acute or convalescent COVID-19. The V gene is TRBV2, the J gene TRBJ2-5, with a possible D match to TRBD2 (6 bases). Sequencing input: peripheral blood. The CDR3 DNA reads TGTGCCAGCAGACGGGAGCGGGTCCAAGAGACCCAGTACTTC. Translating gives CASRRERVQETQYF. Complete variable domain (other parts from reference TRBV2 and TRBJ2-5): EPEVTQTPSHQVTQMGQEVILRCVPISNHLYFYWYRQILGQKVEFLVSFYNNEISEKSEIFDDQFSVERPDGSNFTLKIRSTKLEDSAMYFCASRRERVQETQYFGPGTRLLVL.